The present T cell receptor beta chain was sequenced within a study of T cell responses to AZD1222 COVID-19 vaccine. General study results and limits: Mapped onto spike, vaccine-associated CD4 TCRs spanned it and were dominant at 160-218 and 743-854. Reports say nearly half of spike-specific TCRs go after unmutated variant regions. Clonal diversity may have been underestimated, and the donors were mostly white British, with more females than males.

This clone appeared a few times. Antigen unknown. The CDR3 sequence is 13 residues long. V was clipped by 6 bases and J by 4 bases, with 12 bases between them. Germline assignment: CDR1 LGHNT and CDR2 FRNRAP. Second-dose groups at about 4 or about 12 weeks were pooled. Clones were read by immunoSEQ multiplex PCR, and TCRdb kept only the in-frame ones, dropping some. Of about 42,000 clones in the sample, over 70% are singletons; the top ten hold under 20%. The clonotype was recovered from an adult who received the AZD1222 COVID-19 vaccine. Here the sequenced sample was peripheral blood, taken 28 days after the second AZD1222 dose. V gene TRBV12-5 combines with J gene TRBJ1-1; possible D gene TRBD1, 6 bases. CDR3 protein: CASGLIRGTEAFF. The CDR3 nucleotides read TGTGCTAGTGGGCTAATCAGGGGCACTGAAGCTTTCTTT.